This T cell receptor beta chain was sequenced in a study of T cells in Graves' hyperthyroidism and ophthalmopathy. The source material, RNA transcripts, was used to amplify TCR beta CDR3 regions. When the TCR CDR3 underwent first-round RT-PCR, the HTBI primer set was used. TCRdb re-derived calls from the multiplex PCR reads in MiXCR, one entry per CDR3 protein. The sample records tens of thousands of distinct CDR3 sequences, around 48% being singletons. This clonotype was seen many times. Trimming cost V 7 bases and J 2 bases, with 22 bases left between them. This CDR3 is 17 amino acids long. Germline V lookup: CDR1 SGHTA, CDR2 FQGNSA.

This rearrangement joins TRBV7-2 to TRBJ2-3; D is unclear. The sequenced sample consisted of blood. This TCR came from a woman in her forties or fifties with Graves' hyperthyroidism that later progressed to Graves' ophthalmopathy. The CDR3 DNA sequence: TGTGCCAGCACCCCTCAATTAGGCGGTCGGGCCACAGATACGCAGTATTTT. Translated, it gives CASTPQLGGRATDTQYF.